These 8 T cell receptor beta chains share one sample of origin, sequenced in a study of cytomegalovirus exposure and HLA in healthy donors. Vbeta (60) and Jbeta (13) primers were used in the PCR. TCRdb keeps only in-frame clones here, not all; method: immunoSEQ multiplex PCR. The data show roughly 110,000 clones, approximately 81% seen once. The specimen sequenced was PBMCs. These receptors were obtained from a woman aged 18-29 years in good health and CMV-seropositive.

The chain has TRBV28 and TRBJ1-1; D is ambiguous. From germline, CDR1 is MDHEN and CDR2 SYDVKM. V was cut by 2 bases and J by 4 bases, with 14 bases left in between. This CDR3 spans 15 amino acids. CDR3: CASSLLWGESTEAFF. For the CDR3, the DNA is TGTGCCAGCAGTTTACTTTGGGGAGAGAGCACTGAAGCTTTCTTT.

The chain couples TRBV27 to TRBJ2-1, with 9 bases lining up with TRBD1. V dropped 1 base and J dropped 8; count of bases not matched to a gene: 6. From germline, CDR1 is MNHEY and CDR2 SMNVEV (reference sequence). This CDR3 contains 15 residues. The CDR3 bases are TGTGCCAGCAGTTTATGGACAGGGGAGGCCTATGAGCAGTTCTTC. Translation: CASSLWTGEAYEQFF.

With respect to this clone: The junction differs from germline at one of its ends, possibly a read error. V is TRBV7-7 and J is TRBJ2-2; 10 bases map to TRBD2. Germline V gives CDR1 SSHAT, CDR2 FNYEAQ (reference sequence). This CDR3 contains 17 residues. The CDR3 DNA reads as TGTGCTAGCAGCTTAGCCCCAGCGGGAGGGCGCACCGGGGAGCTGTTTTTT. It yields the protein CASSLAPAGGRTGELFF.

This chain links TRBV6-5 with TRBJ1-2; 7 bases fit TRBD1. The trim removed 0 bases at V and 7 bases at J, leaving 5 bases unmatched. Germline lookup yields CDR1 MNHEY and CDR2 SVGAGI. There are 14 residues in the CDR3. CDR3 DNA sequence: TGTGCCAGCAGTTACTCGAACAGGGGAATTGGCTACACCTTC. Translating gives CASSYSNRGIGYTF.

The chain joins TRBV4-2 to TRBJ2-7, with 11 bases lining up with TRBD2. Trimming cost V 0 bases and J 2 bases; bases outside gene matches: 0. The CDR3 has 15 amino acids. Germline V CDR1 and CDR2: LGHNA, YNFKEQ. Written as DNA, the CDR3 is TGTGCCAGCAGCCAAGAACTAGCGGGAGCCTACGAGCAGTACTTC. Translated, it gives CASSQELAGAYEQYF.

This chain connects TRBV9 to TRBJ1-1; D not certain. Germline V gene data show CDR1 as SGDLS and CDR2 as YYNGEE. V lost 5 bases and J lost 4, with 12 bases in between. The CDR3 contains 13 residues. Here the CDR3 reads CASSASGRTEAFF. The CDR3 nucleotides are TGTGCCAGCAGTGCGAGCGGGCGCACTGAAGCTTTCTTT.

This chain joins TRBV6-1 and TRBJ1-2; a weak D match, TRBD1 (5 bases). Germline V gives CDR1 MNHNS, CDR2 SASEGT. The CDR3 totals 17 residues. The ends were cut back, 2 bases at V and 2 bases at J, with 18 bases in the middle. The CDR3 is CASSERGWQVKNYGYTF. CDR3 DNA: TGTGCCAGCAGTGAAAGGGGCTGGCAGGTAAAAAACTATGGCTACACCTTC.

This chain connects TRBV5-6 to TRBJ1-1, with no clear D. This CDR3 spans 16 amino acids. Germline lookup yields CDR1 SGHDT and CDR2 YYEEEE. The V and J ends lost 0 bases and 6 bases respectively, with 18 bases between them. CDR3 residues: CASSLVAGRSNAEAFF. The DNA for the CDR3 is TGTGCCAGCAGCTTGGTGGCAGGTCGATCAAACGCTGAAGCTTTCTTT.